The 32 T cell receptor beta chains below were found in one sample sequenced in a study of T-cell memory formation after mild COVID-19 (dated by TCRdb to the early 2020s). Receptors were amplified or captured by 5' RACE. Sequenced using an Illumina NovaSeq 6000. TCRdb reanalyzed the raw reads on its own, using fastp at Q25 for trimming and MiXCR for clone calling, and kept in-frame beta chains. Every CDR3 protein is listed once, alongside the most common genes and DNA of its rows. Within this sample are approximately 300,000 distinct CDR3 sequences, with about a sixth of them counted one time only. Jointly, the top ten make up around 23% of the sample. Sequencing was performed on PBMCs or a T cell subset sorted from them (not recorded which). The source of these receptors is a man aged 18 to 35 who had mild COVID-19 (a few samples of this study predate the infection). The sample titles of this study are shuffled in the database, so cell type and time point are left out; the donor was told from shared clones.

The chain joins TRBV4-3 to TRBJ2-3; D might be TRBD2 (5 bases). V shed 1 base and J shed 4 bases, with 18 bases lying between them. This CDR3 contains 17 residues. Germline CDR1 and CDR2: LGHNA and YSLEER. This CDR3 is CASSQGGFGVLSDTQYF. The CDR3, as DNA: TGCGCCAGCAGCCAAGGTGGTTTCGGGGTTCTCTCAGATACGCAGTATTTT.

CDR3 in amino acids: CASDSYEQYV. In DNA form, the CDR3 reads TGTGCCAGTGACTCCTACGAGCAGTACGTC. This sequence joins TRBV27 and TRBJ2-7; no clear D. The CDR3 spans 10 residues. In germline, CDR1 is MNHEY, CDR2 SMNVEV (reference sequence). Trimming removed 9 bases at V and 0 bases at J, with 3 bases between.

The chain links TRBV7-7 to TRBJ2-3; a possible D gene is TRBD2 (6 bases). This CDR3 comprises 15 residues. Deletions cut 1 base from V and 3 bases from J, with 11 bases between. Germline V gives CDR1 SSHAT, CDR2 FNYEAQ (reference sequence). CDR3: CASSLGSGDTDTQYF. The DNA of the CDR3 is TGTGCCAGCAGCTTAGGATCGGGGGATACAGATACGCAGTATTTT.

This clonotype was detected only a few times. The chain is built from TRBV20-1 and TRBJ2-3, with no clear D. Germline V CDR1 and CDR2: DFQATT, SNEGSKA (reference sequence). The CDR3 has 12 amino acids. Trimming took 5 bases from V and 0 from J, leaving 6 bases between them. This CDR3 reads CSAWVSTDTQYF. In DNA, the CDR3 is TGCAGTGCTTGGGTAAGCACAGATACGCAGTATTTT.

The rearrangement links TRBV12-3 or TRBV12-4 to TRBJ2-7; TRBD1 matches at 7 bases. The CDR3 spans 14 residues. The V segment lost 4 bases and the J segment 7 bases; nucleotides outside the gene matches: 10. The DNA for the CDR3 is TGTGCCAGCAGTTGGGGGAAGCTGGACAGGGAGCAGTACTTC. Translation gives CASSWGKLDREQYF.

This clonotype was counted between two and nine times. V gene TRBV28 combines with J gene TRBJ1-2; D perhaps matches TRBD1 (6 bases). CDR1 and CDR2 (germline): MDHEN, SYDVKM. V gave up 5 bases and J gave up 6 bases, with 16 bases separating them. This CDR3 comprises 14 residues. The CDR3 DNA reads TGTGCCAGCAGTCCCGCAGGGGAACGGAATGGCTACACCTTC. As protein: CASSPAGERNGYTF.

Only a few counts were recorded for this clonotype. The chain recombines TRBV19 with TRBJ2-1; D is perhaps TRBD1 (5 bases). V was trimmed by 5 bases and J by 2 bases, leaving 10 bases between them. The CDR3 is made up of 14 amino acids. Germline V CDR1 and CDR2: LNHDA, SQIVND (reference sequence). The CDR3, as DNA: TGTGCCAGTAGTTCGCAGGGCACCTACAATGAGCAGTTCTTC. Amino acid sequence: CASSSQGTYNEQFF.

In its sample, this clonotype was seen a few times. The V gene is TRBV5-6, the J gene TRBJ2-7, with 8 bases fitting TRBD1. The CDR3 is made up of 15 amino acids. Trimming took 4 bases from V and 1 from J; bases not matched to a gene: 7. Germline CDR1 reads SGHDT; CDR2 reads YYEEEE. The CDR3 loop reads CASSVTGASSYEQYV. The CDR3 DNA follows: TGTGCCAGCAGCGTGACAGGGGCCAGTTCCTACGAGCAGTACGTC.

In this sample, this clonotype turned up a few times. This chain uses TRBV6-5 with TRBJ2-2, with TRBD1 matching 11 bases. V dropped 6 bases and J dropped 5; count of bases not matched to a gene: 5. CDR3 length: 15 amino acids. Germline CDR1 reads MNHEY; CDR2 reads SVGAGI. CDR3 DNA: TGTGCCAGCAGGCGGACAGGGGGCGATACCGGGGAGCTGTTTTTT. Translated: CASRRTGGDTGELFF.

This clonotype was picked up many times. In nucleotides, the CDR3 is TGCAGTGCTAGATCCCCGGCGGGGGGATCCTACAATGAGCAGTTCTTC. Amino acid sequence: CSARSPAGGSYNEQFF. The genes are TRBV20-1 and TRBJ2-1; 8 nucleotides match TRBD2. With 2 bases clipped from V and 1 base from J, the junction kept 7 bases outside the gene matches. This CDR3 is built from 16 residues. Germline V lookup: CDR1 DFQATT, CDR2 SNEGSKA (reference sequence).

The CDR3 DNA reads TGTGCCAGCAGTGAACCGGGACACCGCTACGAGCAGTACGTC. It specifies CASSEPGHRYEQYV. The chain has TRBV6-1 and TRBJ2-7; weak D call: TRBD1 (6 bases). Germline V gene sequence: CDR1 MNHNS, CDR2 SASEGT. The V end was cut by 2 bases, the J end by 3 bases, with 11 bases between. The CDR3 covers 14 residues.

This clonotype appeared a few times. The chain joins TRBV2 to TRBJ1-2; D is uncertain. V lost 4 bases, J lost 4 bases, and 10 bases lay in between. The germline V gene has CDR1 SNHLY and CDR2 FYNNEI. The CDR3 is 13 amino acids. The CDR3 is CASSARGPYGYTF. In nucleotides, the CDR3 is TGTGCCAGCAGTGCCCGCGGTCCCTATGGCTACACCTTC. Full variable domain (missing parts from reference TRBV2 and TRBJ1-2): EPEVTQTPSHQVTQMGQEVILRCVPISNHLYFYWYRQILGQKVEFLVSFYNNEISEKSEIFDDQFSVERPDGSNFTLKIRSTKLEDSAMYFCASSARGPYGYTFGSGTRLTVV.

This clonotype was seen ten or more times. V usage is TRBV15 and J usage is TRBJ1-4, with 8 bases fitting TRBD1. Germline V lookup: CDR1 LNHNV, CDR2 YYDKDF (reference sequence). Trimming took 5 bases from V and 8 from J; bases not matched to a gene: 4. The CDR3 length is 13 residues. The CDR3: CATSGQGWEKLFF. CDR3 sequence (DNA): TGTGCCACCAGCGGACAGGGTTGGGAAAAACTGTTTTTT.

There are a few counts of this clonotype. The rearrangement joins TRBV4-1 to TRBJ2-5; D not certain. Germline lookup yields CDR1 MGHRA and CDR2 YSYEKL. The CDR3 is 15 amino acids. Trimming stripped 1 base from V and 0 bases from J, with 9 bases between. This chain's CDR3 is CASSQVPSNQETQYF. In nucleotides, the CDR3 is TGCGCCAGCAGCCAAGTCCCCAGTAACCAAGAGACCCAGTACTTC.

The chain links TRBV7-3 to TRBJ1-6; D is perhaps TRBD1 (5 bases). The CDR3 extends over 14 amino acids. Trimming cost V 2 bases and J 8 bases, with 10 bases left between them. The V gene's germline CDR1 is SGHTA and CDR2 FQGTGA. The CDR3 region has the DNA TGTGCCAGCAGCTTAGGTCCGGGGGATTCACCCCTCCACTTT. Its protein product is CASSLGPGDSPLHF.

Ten or more counts support this clonotype. The chain has TRBV20-1 and TRBJ1-2; D ambiguous. The V gene lost 1 base and the J gene lost 5 bases, with 14 bases spanning the gap. The CDR3 length is 14 residues. Germline V gene lookup returns CDR1 DFQATT and CDR2 SNEGSKA (reference sequence). As DNA, the CDR3 is TGCAGTGCTAGAGTGAGTAGAAGATTTTATGGCTACACCTTC. Translating it yields CSARVSRRFYGYTF.

V usage is TRBV15 and J usage is TRBJ2-5; TRBD2 matches at 7 bases. V was clipped by 0 bases and J by 5 bases; unmatched bases: 6. The CDR3 is 15 residues long. Germline CDR1 LNHNV, CDR2 YYDKDF (reference sequence). For the CDR3, the DNA is TGTGCCACCAGCAGAGATCTCTGGGGGGGGGAGACCCAGTACTTC. This sequence encodes CATSRDLWGGETQYF.

This clonotype was detected a few times. The rearrangement uses TRBV27 and TRBJ2-2; 11 nucleotides match TRBD1. The length of the CDR3 is 17 residues. CDR1 and CDR2 (germline): MNHEY, SMNVEV (reference sequence). Trimming removed 4 bases from V and 1 base from J; junction bases left unmatched: 5. The CDR3 DNA is TGTGCCAGCAGTTCCGGGACAGGGGGATGGAACACCGGGGAGCTGTTTTTT. Residues: CASSSGTGGWNTGELFF.

The sample holds a few counts of this clonotype. This sequence joins TRBV7-2 and TRBJ2-7; TRBD2 might be the D (6 bases). The V gene's germline CDR1 is SGHTA and CDR2 FQGNSA. CDR3 length equals 15 residues. Deletions cut 1 base from V and 1 base from J, with 11 bases between. The CDR3 DNA reads as TGTGCCAGCAGCTTAGGGAGGGTTAGGTCCTACGAGCAGTACTTC. This translates into CASSLGRVRSYEQYF.

V and J are TRBV6-2 or TRBV6-3 and TRBJ2-1, with D unresolved. The V gene's germline CDR1 is MNHEY and CDR2 SVGEGT. There are 15 residues in the CDR3. With 4 bases removed from V and 6 bases from J, the gap between germline ends came to 16 bases. Here the CDR3 reads CASSFRTSWSNEQFF. For the CDR3, the DNA is TGTGCCAGCAGTTTCCGCACCTCCTGGAGCAATGAGCAGTTCTTC.

This chain connects TRBV28 to TRBJ2-2; the D is unclear. V lost 3 bases, J lost 6 bases, and 11 bases lay in between. The germline V gene encodes CDR1 MDHEN and CDR2 SYDVKM. CDR3 size: 14 residues. The CDR3 DNA is TGTGCCAGCAGTTTTATCGGTTTGTCCGGGGAGCTGTTTTTT. Translating it yields CASSFIGLSGELFF.

This clonotype was detected ten times or more. This sequence joins TRBV5-1 and TRBJ2-1, with 11 nucleotides matching TRBD1. CDR3 length: 15 amino acids. The V gene's germline CDR1 is SGHRS and CDR2 YFSETQ. J lost 2 bases, V lost 4 bases, and 2 bases had no gene match. In DNA, the CDR3 is TGCGCCAGCAGCGGGACAGGGGGGACCTACAATGAGCAGTTCTTC. Translating gives CASSGTGGTYNEQFF.

Note on this clonotype: Relative to the germline gene, one junction end is altered; a read error may explain this. The chain couples TRBV12-3 or TRBV12-4 to TRBJ1-1, with a weak D call TRBD1 (5 bases). CDR3 length equals 13 residues. The CDR3 region has the DNA TGTGCCAGCAGTTTCTGGGGGAACTCTGAAGCTTTCTTT. It translates to CASSFWGNSEAFF.

There are a few counts of this clonotype. V is TRBV19 and J is TRBJ2-5; possible D gene TRBD1, 6 bases. V was trimmed by 5 bases and J by 2 bases, leaving 12 bases between them. Germline V gene sequence: CDR1 LNHDA, CDR2 SQIVND (reference sequence). This CDR3 has 14 amino acids. The CDR3 DNA follows: TGTGCCAGTAGTCGAGTCCAGGGGCAAGAGACCCAGTACTTC. This gives the protein CASSRVQGQETQYF.

This clonotype has just a few counts. The genes are TRBV5-1 and TRBJ1-2, with D perhaps matching TRBD1 (5 bases). This CDR3 comprises 14 residues. V was pared by 0 bases and J by 7 bases, with 13 bases between. Germline V gene lookup returns CDR1 SGHRS and CDR2 YFSETQ. CDR3 region: CASSLAGTGIGYTF. In DNA, the CDR3 is TGCGCCAGCAGCTTGGCCGGGACCGGGATTGGCTACACCTTC.

This clonotype appeared a few times. V usage is TRBV9 and J usage is TRBJ2-5; 10 positions match TRBD2. Germline V gene lookup returns CDR1 SGDLS and CDR2 YYNGEE. Trimming took 1 base from V and 1 from J; bases not matched to a gene: 4. This CDR3 region has 16 residues. CDR3 protein: CASSVLAGDLQETQYF. DNA of the CDR3: TGTGCCAGCAGCGTACTAGCGGGGGACCTCCAAGAGACCCAGTACTTC.

The chain employs TRBV4-3 and TRBJ2-5; 9 bases map to TRBD2. The V gene end was trimmed by 4 bases and the J gene end by 5 bases; junction bases not matched to a gene: 8. The length of the CDR3 is 15 residues. Germline V gives CDR1 LGHNA, CDR2 YSLEER. CDR3 residues: CASSLVAGADETQYF. CDR3 DNA: TGCGCCAGCAGCCTGGTAGCGGGGGCGGATGAGACCCAGTACTTC.

Ten or more counts support this clonotype. The rearrangement links TRBV11-2 to TRBJ2-1; 7 nucleotides align to TRBD1. Germline values: CDR1 SGHAT, CDR2 FQNNGV. CDR3 length: 15 residues. J lost 8 bases, V lost 2 bases, and 9 bases had no gene match. The CDR3: CASSLYDREGDEQFF. The CDR3 DNA sequence: TGTGCCAGCAGCTTATATGACAGGGAAGGCGATGAGCAGTTCTTC.

CDR3: CASSSKTGGSAGANVLTF. The DNA of the CDR3 is TGTGCCAGCAGCTCCAAGACAGGGGGTAGTGCTGGGGCCAACGTCCTGACTTTC. The genes are TRBV5-5 and TRBJ2-6; 9 positions match TRBD1. Germline-derived CDR1 and CDR2 are SGHKS and YYEKEE (reference sequence). The CDR3 runs to 18 residues. The V and J ends lost 3 bases and 2 bases, in that order; junction bases with no gene match: 9.

This clonotype came up a few times. V and J are TRBV7-9 and TRBJ1-2, with TRBD1 as a possible D gene (5 bases). This CDR3 is built from 16 residues. V lost 3 bases, J lost 4 bases, and 18 bases lay in between. Germline CDR1 is SEHNR and CDR2 is FQNEAQ (reference sequence). CDR3: CASSFSSSGQIYGYTF. As DNA, the CDR3 is TGTGCCAGCAGCTTTTCTTCCTCGGGGCAGATCTATGGCTACACCTTC.

Only a few counts were recorded for this clonotype. The chain couples TRBV5-1 to TRBJ2-1; 15 bases agree with TRBD2. Germline V lookup: CDR1 SGHRS, CDR2 YFSETQ. V trimming: 3 bases; J trimming: 5 bases; junction bases outside the gene matches: 0. CDR3 length: 15 amino acids. The CDR3 protein is CASSWTSGGDNEQFF. The CDR3 DNA reads TGCGCCAGCAGCTGGACTAGCGGGGGGGACAATGAGCAGTTCTTC.

This clonotype appeared many times. The chain joins TRBV2 to TRBJ1-1; no clear D gene. Per the germline V gene, CDR1 is SNHLY and CDR2 is FYNNEI. This CDR3 comprises 15 residues. Trimming cost V 4 bases and J 2 bases, with 14 bases left between them. CDR3 sequence (DNA): TGTGCCAGCAGTGGAACCTGGAACAGAAACACTGAAGCTTTCTTT. Amino acids: CASSGTWNRNTEAFF.